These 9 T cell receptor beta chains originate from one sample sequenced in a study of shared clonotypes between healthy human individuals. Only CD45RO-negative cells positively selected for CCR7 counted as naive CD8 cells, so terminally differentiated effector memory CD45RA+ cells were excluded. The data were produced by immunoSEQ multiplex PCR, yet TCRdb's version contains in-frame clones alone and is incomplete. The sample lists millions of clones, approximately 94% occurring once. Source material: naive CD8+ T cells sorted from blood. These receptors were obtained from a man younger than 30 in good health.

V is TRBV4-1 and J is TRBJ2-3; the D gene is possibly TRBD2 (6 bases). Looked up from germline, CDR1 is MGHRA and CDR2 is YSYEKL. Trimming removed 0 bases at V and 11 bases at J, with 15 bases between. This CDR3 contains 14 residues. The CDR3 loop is CASSQDIGGTKQYF. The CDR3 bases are TGCGCCAGCAGCCAAGATATCGGCGGGACGAAGCAGTATTTT.

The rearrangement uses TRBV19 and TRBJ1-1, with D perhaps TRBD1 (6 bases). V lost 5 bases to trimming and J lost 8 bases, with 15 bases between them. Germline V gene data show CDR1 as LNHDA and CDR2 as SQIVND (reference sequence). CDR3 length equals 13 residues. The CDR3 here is CASSAQGWAEAFF. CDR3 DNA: TGTGCCAGTAGTGCGCAGGGGTGGGCAGAAGCTTTCTTT.

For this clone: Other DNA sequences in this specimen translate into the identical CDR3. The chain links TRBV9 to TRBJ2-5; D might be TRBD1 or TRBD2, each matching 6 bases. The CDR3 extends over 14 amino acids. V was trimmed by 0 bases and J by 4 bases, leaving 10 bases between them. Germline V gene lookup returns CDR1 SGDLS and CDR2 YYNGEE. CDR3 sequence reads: CASSVEGGSETQYF. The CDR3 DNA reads TGTGCCAGCAGCGTAGAGGGGGGCTCAGAGACCCAGTACTTC.

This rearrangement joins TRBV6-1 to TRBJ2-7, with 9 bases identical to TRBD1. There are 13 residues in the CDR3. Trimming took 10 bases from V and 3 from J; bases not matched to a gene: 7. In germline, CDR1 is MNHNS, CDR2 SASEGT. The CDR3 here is CATSPGQGYEQYF. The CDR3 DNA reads TGTGCCACTTCCCCGGGACAGGGCTACGAGCAGTACTTC.

CDR3 region: CSAELAGGSYEQYF. The CDR3 DNA reads TGCAGCGCCGAGCTAGCGGGAGGTTCCTACGAGCAGTACTTC. The chain is built from TRBV29-1 and TRBJ2-7; 11 bases match TRBD2. The germline CDR1 and CDR2 sequences are SQVTM and ANQGSEA. The CDR3 length is 14 residues. J gave up 1 base and V 7 bases, and 6 bases lay outside the gene matches.

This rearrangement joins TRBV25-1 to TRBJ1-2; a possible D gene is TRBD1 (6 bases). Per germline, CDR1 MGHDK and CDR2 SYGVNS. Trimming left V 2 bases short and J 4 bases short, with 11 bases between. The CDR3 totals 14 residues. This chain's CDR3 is CASSETGIVYGYTF. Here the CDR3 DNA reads TGTGCCAGCAGTGAAACAGGGATTGTCTATGGCTACACCTTC.

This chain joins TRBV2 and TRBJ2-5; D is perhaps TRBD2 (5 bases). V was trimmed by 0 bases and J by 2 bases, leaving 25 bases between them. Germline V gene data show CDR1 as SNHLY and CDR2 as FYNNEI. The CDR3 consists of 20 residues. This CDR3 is CASSEAIFSPRAGLQETQYF. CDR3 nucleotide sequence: TGTGCCAGCAGTGAAGCCATCTTCAGCCCTCGGGCAGGACTTCAAGAGACCCAGTACTTC.

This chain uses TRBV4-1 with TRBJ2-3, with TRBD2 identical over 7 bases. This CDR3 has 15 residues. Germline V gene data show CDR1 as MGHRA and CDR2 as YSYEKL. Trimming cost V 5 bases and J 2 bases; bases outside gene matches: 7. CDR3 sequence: CASSSRTRSTDTQYF. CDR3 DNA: TGCGCCAGCAGCTCTCGGACTAGGTCCACAGATACGCAGTATTTT.

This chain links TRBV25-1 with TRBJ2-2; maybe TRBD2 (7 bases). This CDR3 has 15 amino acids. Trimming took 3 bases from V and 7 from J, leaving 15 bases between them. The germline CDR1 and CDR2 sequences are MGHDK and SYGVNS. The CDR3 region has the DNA TGTGCCAGCAGTGATGGGGGGGCGCTCGTCGGGGAGCTGTTTTTT. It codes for CASSDGGALVGELFF.